These T cell receptor beta chains were read from a single sample in a study of long-term antiretroviral therapy in people with HIV. The repertoire was sequenced with immunoSEQ multiplex PCR; TCRdb's copy has only in-frame clones and lacks some. This sample has around 16,000 clones, with 70% to 90% found just once. The material sequenced was unsorted PBMCs, taken 0.7 years before starting antiretroviral therapy. These receptors all stem from a man aged 50-59 years with HIV. Both conserved end residues are part of each CDR3. The D gene is left open where the match is weak. Not all rows give a size; the values are once, few, many and, for expanded clones, a class.

V gene	J gene	D gene	clone size	CDR3 DNA	CDR3 protein
TRBV27	TRBJ1-4	TRBD1	-	TGTGCCAGCAGTTTATGGGACAGAAGTGAAAAACTGTTTTTT	CASSLWDRSEKLFF
TRBV19	TRBJ2-7	TRBD2	few	TGTGCCAGCGCACTAGCGGCGGCCTACGAGCAGTACTTC	CASALAAAYEQYF
TRBV5-6	TRBJ1-1	-	once	TGTGCCAGCAGCTTAGGGGATTTGAACACTGAAGCTTTCTTT	CASSLGDLNTEAFF
TRBV10-3	TRBJ2-1	TRBD2	-	TGTGCCATCAGCACAGAGCGGGGGAGCTCCTACAATGAGCAGTTCTTC	CAISTERGSSYNEQFF
TRBV5-1	TRBJ2-7	-	once	TGCGCCAGCAGCACACCCCTCCCTCACGAGCAGTACTTC	CASSTPLPHEQYF
TRBV4-1	TRBJ2-7	TRBD2	few	TGCGCCAGCAGCCAAGAACAGACTAGCGGGGTATACGAGCAGTACTTC	CASSQEQTSGVYEQYF
TRBV5-1	TRBJ2-5	-	-	TGCGCCAGCAGCCAGGGGCCAGGGGCGCTCAGCGAGACCCAGTACTTC	CASSQGPGALSETQYF
TRBV7-9	TRBJ1-2	-	-	TGTGCCAGCAGCTTATCGGTCTATGGCTACACCTTC	CASSLSVYGYTF
TRBV13	TRBJ2-7	-	-	TGTGCCAGCAGCTTAGGGGCAGGGTATTCCTACGAGCAGTACTTC	CASSLGAGYSYEQYF
TRBV2	TRBJ1-6	TRBD1	few	TGTGCCAGCAGCGCTGGGGACAGGCGAATTTTGGCCCTCCACTTT	CASSAGDRRILALHF
TRBV11-2	TRBJ2-5	-	once	TGTGCCAGCAGCCTCCGAGAGGGGAGGCAAGAGACCCAGTACTTC	CASSLREGRQETQYF
TRBV5-1	TRBJ1-2	-	-	TGCGCCAGCAGCTTGAGTTTCGAGGATGGCTACACCTTC	CASSLSFEDGYTF
TRBV6-6	TRBJ1-3	-	-	TGTGCCAGCAGCCGGAACAGGGTTGAGGGAAACACCATATATTTT	CASSRNRVEGNTIYF
TRBV19	TRBJ2-7	-	once	TGTGCCAGTAGTTACAGCAACAGAGGCTACGAGCAGTACTTC	CASSYSNRGYEQYF
TRBV7-2	TRBJ1-2	TRBD1	once	TGTGCCAGCAGGTCAGGGGGCGTCGGCTACACCTTC	CASRSGGVGYTF
TRBV2	TRBJ1-2	-	-	TGTGCCAGCCCCCCCAAAGACAGATCCTATGGCTACACCTTC	CASPPKDRSYGYTF
TRBV6-5	TRBJ2-7	TRBD2	-	TGTGCCAGCAGTTATCAGCGGGGGGTTTCCTACGAGCAGTACTTC	CASSYQRGVSYEQYF
TRBV10-3	TRBJ2-3	-	-	TGTGCCATCAGTGAGTCGGTCGAGTCAGATACGCAGTATTTT	CAISESVESDTQYF
TRBV5-1	TRBJ2-3	-	-	TGCGCCAGCAGCTTGTCCATTTTAAGCACAGATACGCAGTATTTT	CASSLSILSTDTQYF
TRBV28	TRBJ1-6	-	-	TGTGCCAGCAGTGGACCAGCGCCACCCCTCCACTTT	CASSGPAPPLHF
TRBV7-9	TRBJ2-3	-	-	TGTGCCAGCAGCTTAGGGTTAGCGGCAGATACGCAGTATTTT	CASSLGLAADTQYF